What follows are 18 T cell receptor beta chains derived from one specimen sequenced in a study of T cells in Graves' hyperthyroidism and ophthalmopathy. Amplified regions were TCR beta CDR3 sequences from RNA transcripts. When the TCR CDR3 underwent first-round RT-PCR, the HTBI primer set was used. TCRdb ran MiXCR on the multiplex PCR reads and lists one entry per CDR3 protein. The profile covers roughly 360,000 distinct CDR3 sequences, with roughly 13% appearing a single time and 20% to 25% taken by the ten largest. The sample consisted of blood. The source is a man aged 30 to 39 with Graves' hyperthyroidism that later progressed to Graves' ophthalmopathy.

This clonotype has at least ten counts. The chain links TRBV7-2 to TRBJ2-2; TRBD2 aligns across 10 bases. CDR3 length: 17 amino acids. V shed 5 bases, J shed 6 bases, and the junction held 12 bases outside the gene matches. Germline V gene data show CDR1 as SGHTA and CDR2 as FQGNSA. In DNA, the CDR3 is TGTGCCAGCAGCCCCGATCGGGGACTAGCGTGGGCCGGGGAGCTGTTTTTT. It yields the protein CASSPDRGLAWAGELFF. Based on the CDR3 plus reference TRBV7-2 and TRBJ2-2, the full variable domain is GAGVSQSPSNKVTEKGKDVELRCDPISGHTALYWYRQSLGQGLEFLIYFQGNSAPDKSGLPSDRFSAERTGGSVSTLTIQRTQQEDSAVYLCASSPDRGLAWAGELFFGEGSRLTVL.

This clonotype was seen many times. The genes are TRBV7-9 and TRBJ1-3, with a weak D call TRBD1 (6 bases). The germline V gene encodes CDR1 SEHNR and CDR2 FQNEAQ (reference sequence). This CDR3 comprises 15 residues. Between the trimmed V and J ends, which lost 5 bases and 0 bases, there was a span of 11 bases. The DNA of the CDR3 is TGTGCCAGCAGCCCGACAGGAAGCTCTGGAAACACCATATATTTT. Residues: CASSPTGSSGNTIYF.

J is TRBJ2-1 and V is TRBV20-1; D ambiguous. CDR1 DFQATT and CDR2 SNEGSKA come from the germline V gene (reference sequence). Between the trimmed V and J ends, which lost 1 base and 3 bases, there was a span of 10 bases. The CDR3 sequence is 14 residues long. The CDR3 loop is CSARVFLNYNEQFF. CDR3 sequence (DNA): TGCAGTGCTAGAGTCTTTCTAAACTACAATGAGCAGTTCTTC.

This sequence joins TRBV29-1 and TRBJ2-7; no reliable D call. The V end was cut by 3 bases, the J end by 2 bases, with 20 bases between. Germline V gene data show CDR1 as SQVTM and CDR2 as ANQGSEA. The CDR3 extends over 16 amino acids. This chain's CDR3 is CSVDYWQAHTTYEQYF. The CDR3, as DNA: TGCAGCGTTGATTACTGGCAGGCCCATACCACCTACGAGCAGTACTTC.

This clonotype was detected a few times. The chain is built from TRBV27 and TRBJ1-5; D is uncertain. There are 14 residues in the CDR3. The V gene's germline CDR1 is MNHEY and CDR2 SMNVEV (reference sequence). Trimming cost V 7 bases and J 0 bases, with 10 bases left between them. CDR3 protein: CASKHPYSNQPQHF. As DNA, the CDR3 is TGTGCCAGCAAACACCCATATAGCAATCAGCCCCAGCATTTT.

The CDR3 sequence is CASSLEDRGHSPLHF. In DNA form, the CDR3 reads TGTGCCAGCAGCTTAGAAGACAGGGGTCATTCACCCCTCCACTTT. The V call is TRBV7-9, the J call TRBJ1-6; 8 positions agree with TRBD1. This CDR3 has 15 amino acids. V dropped 1 base and J dropped 8; count of bases not matched to a gene: 4. Germline lookup yields CDR1 SEHNR and CDR2 FQNEAQ (reference sequence).

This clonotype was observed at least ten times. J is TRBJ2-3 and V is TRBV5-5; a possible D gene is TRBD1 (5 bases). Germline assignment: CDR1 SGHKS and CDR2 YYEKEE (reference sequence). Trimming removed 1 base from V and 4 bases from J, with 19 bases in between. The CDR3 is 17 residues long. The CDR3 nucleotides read TGTGCCAGCAGCTTGCGAACTGGGGCTTTTAACGCAGATACGCAGTATTTT. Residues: CASSLRTGAFNADTQYF.

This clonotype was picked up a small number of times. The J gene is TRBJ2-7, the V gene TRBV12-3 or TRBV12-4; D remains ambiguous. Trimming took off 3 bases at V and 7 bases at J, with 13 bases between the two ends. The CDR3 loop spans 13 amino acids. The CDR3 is CASSFAASGEQYF. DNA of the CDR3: TGTGCCAGCAGTTTCGCTGCAAGTGGGGAGCAGTACTTC.

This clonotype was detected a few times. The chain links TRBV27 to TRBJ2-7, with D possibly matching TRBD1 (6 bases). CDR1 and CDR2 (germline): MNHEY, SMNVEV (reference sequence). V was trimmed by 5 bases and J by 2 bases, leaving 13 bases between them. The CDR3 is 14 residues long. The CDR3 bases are TGTGCCAGCAGTCTAAAACACAGGGCCTACGAGCAGTACTTC. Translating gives CASSLKHRAYEQYF.

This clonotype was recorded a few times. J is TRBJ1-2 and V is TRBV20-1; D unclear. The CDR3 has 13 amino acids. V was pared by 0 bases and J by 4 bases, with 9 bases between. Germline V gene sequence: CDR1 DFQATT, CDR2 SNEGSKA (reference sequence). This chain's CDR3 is CSARDRALYGYTF. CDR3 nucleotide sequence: TGCAGTGCTAGAGATCGGGCCCTCTATGGCTACACCTTC.

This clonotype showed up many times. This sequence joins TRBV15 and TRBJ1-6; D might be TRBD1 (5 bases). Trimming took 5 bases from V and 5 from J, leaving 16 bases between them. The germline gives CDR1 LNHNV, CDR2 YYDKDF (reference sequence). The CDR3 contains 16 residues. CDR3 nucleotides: TGTGCCACCAGCCAGGGCCGGAACAGACATAATTCACCCCTCCACTTT. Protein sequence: CATSQGRNRHNSPLHF. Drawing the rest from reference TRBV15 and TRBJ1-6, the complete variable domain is DAMVIQNPRYQVTQFGKPVTLSCSQTLNHNVMYWYQQKSSQAPKLLFHYYDKDFNNEADTPDNFQSRRPNTSFCFLDIRSPGLGDTAMYLCATSQGRNRHNSPLHFGNGTRLTVT.

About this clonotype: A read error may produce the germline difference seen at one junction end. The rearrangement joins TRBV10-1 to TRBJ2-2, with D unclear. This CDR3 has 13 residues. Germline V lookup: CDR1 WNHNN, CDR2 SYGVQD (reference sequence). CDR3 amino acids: CPSSGSLDGELFF. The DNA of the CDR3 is TGCCCCAGCAGTGGCAGCCTCGACGGGGAGCTGTTTTTT.

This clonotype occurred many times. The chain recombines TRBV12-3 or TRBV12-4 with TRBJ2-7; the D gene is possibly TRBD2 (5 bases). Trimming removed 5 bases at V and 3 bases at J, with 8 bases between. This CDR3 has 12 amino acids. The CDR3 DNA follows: TGTGCCAGCAGTCCGGGGATCTACGAGCAGTACTTC. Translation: CASSPGIYEQYF.

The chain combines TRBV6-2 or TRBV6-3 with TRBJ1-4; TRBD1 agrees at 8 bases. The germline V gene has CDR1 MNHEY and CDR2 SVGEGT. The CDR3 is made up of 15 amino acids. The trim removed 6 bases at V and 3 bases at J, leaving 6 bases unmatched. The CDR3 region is CASRDRVWANEKLFF. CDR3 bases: TGTGCCAGCAGGGACAGGGTGTGGGCTAATGAAAAACTGTTTTTT.

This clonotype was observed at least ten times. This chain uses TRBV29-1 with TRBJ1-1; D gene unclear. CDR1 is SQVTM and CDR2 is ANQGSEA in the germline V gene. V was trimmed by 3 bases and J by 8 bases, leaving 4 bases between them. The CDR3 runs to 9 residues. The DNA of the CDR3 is TGCAGCGTTGACCGGGAAGCTTTCTTT. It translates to CSVDREAFF.

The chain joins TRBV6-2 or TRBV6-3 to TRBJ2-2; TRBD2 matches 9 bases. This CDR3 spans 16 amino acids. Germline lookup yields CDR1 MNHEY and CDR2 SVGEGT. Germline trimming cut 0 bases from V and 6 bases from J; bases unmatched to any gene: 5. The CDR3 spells CASSYSAGGAPGELFF. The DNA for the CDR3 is TGTGCCAGCAGTTACTCCGCGGGGGGGGCCCCCGGGGAGCTGTTTTTT.

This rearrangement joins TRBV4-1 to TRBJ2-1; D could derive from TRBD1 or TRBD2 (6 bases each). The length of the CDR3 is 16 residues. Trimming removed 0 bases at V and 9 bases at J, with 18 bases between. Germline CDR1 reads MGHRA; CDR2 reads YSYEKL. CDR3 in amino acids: CASSQDLEWGALEQFF. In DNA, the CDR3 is TGCGCCAGCAGCCAAGATCTGGAGTGGGGGGCCCTTGAGCAGTTCTTC.

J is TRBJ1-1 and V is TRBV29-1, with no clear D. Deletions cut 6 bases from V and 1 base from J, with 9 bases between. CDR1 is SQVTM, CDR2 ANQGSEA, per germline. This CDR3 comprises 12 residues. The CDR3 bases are TGCAGCGTCTTTCCAGGGAACACTGAAGCTTTCTTT. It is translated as CSVFPGNTEAFF.